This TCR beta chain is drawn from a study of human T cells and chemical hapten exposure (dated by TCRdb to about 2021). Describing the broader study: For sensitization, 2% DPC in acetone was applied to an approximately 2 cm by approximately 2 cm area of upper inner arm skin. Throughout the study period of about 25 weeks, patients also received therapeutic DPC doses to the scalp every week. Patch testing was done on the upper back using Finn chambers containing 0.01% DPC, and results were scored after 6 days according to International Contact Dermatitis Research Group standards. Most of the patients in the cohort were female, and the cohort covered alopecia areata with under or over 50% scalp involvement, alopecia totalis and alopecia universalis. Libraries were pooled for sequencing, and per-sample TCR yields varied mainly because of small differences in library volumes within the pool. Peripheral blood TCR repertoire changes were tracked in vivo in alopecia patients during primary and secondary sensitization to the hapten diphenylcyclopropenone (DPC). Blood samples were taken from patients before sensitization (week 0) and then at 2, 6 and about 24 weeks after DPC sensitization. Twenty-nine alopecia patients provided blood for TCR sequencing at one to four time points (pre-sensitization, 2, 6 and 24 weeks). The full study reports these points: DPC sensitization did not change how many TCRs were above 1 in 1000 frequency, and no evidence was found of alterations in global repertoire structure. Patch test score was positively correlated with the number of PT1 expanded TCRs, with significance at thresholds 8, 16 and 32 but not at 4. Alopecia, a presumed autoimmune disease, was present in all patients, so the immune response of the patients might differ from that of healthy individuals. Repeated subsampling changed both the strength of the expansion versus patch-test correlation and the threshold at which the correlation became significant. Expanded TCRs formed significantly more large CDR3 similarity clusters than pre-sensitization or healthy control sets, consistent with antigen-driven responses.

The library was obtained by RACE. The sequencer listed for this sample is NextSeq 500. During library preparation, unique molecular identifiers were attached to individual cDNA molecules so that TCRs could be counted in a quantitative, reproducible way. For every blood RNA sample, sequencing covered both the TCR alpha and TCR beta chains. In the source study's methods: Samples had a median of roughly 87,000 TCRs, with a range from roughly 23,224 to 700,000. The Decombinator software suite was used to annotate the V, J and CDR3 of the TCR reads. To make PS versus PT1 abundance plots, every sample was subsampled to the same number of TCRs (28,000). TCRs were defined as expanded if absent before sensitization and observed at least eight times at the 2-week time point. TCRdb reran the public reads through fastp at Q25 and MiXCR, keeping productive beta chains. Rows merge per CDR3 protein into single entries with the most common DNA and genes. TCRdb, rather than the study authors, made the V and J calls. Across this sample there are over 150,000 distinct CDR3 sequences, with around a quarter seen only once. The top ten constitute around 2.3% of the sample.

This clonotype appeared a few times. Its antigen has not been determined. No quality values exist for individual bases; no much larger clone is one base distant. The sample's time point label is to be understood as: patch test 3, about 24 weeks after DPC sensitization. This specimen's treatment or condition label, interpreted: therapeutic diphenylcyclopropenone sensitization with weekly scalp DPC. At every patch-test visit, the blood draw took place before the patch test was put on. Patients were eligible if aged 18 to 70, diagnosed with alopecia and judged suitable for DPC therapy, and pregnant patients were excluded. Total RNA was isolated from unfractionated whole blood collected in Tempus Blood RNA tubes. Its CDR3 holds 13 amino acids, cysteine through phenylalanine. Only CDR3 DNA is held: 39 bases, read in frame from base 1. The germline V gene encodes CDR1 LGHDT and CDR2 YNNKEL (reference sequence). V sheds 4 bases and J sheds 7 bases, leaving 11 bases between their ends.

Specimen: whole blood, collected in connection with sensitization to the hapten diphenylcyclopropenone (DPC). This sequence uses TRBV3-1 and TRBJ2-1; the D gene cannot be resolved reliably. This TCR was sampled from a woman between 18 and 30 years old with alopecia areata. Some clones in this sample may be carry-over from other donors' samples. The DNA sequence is TGTGCCAGCAGCCGGGCCCTCGGTAATGAGCAGTTCTTC. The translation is CASSRALGNEQFF.